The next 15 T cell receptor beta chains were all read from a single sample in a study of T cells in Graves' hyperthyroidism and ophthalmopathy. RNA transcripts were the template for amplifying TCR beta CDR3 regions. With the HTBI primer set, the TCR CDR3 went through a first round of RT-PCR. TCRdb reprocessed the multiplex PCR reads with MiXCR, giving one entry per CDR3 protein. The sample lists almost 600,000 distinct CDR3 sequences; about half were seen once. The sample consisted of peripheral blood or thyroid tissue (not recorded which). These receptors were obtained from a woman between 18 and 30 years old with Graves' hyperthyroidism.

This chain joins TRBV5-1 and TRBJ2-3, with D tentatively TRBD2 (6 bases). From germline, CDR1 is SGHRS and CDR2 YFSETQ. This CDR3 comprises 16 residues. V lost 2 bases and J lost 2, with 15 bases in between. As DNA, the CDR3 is TGCGCCAGCAGCTTTAGCCGGGACTTACTCACAGATACGCAGTATTTT. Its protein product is CASSFSRDLLTDTQYF. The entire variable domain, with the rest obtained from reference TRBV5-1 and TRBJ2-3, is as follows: KAGVTQTPRYLIKTRGQQVTLSCSPISGHRSVSWYQQTPGQGLQFLFEYFSETQRNKGNFPGRFSGRQFSNSRSEMNVSTLELGDSALYLCASSFSRDLLTDTQYFGPGTRLTVL.

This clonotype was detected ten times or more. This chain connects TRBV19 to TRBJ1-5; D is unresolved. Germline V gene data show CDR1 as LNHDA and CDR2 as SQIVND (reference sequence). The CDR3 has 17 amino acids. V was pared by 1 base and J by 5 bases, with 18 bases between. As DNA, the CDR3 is TGTGCCAGTAGTATAGGATGGACGCAGCAATACCATCAGCCCCAGCATTTT. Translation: CASSIGWTQQYHQPQHF.

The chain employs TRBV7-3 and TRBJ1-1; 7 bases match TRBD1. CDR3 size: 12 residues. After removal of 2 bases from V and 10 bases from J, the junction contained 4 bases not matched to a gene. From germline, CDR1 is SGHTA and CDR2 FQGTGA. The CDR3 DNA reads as TGTGCCAGCAGCTTAGACAGGGATACAGCTTTCTTT. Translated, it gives CASSLDRDTAFF.

The CDR3 loop reads CASSLSGLTQYF. The DNA of the CDR3 is TGCGCCAGCAGCCTGAGTGGGTTGACCCAGTACTTC. This chain connects TRBV5-1 to TRBJ2-5; D is ambiguous. The CDR3 has 12 residues. V was pared by 4 bases and J by 7 bases, with 11 bases between. Germline loops: CDR1 SGHRS, CDR2 YFSETQ.

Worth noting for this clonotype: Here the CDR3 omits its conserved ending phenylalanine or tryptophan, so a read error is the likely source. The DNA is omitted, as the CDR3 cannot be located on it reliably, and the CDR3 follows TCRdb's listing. The CDR3 is CASSLVSI. The rearrangement joins TRBV7-6 to TRBJ2-5. The CDR3 spans 8 residues, counting both ends. CDR1 is SGHVS, CDR2 FNYEAQ, per germline.

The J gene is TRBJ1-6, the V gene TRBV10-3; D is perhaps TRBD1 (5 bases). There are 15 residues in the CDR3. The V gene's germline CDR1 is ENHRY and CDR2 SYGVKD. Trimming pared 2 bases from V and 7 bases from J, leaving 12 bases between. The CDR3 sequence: CAISEGARENSPLHF. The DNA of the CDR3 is TGTGCCATCAGTGAGGGGGCGAGGGAAAATTCACCCCTCCACTTT.

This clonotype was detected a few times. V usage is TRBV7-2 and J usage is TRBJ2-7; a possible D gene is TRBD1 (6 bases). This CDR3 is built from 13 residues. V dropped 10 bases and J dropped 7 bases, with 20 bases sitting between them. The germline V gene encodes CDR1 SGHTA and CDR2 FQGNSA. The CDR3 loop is CANAGNRVSEQYF. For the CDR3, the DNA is TGTGCCAACGCCGGGAACAGGGTCTCTGAGCAGTACTTC.

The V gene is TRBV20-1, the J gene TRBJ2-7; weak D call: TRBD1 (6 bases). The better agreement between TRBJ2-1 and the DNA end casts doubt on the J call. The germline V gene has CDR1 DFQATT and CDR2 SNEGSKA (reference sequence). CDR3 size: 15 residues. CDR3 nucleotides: TGCAGTGCTAGACTCAGGGGAAGGCTTGATAGTGAGCAGTTCTTC. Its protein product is CSARLRGRLDSEQFF.

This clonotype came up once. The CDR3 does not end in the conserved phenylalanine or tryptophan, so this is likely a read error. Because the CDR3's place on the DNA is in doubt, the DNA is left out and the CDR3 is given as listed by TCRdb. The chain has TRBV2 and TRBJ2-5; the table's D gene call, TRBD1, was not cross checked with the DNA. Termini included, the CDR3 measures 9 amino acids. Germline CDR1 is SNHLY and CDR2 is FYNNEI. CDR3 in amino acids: CASTGTPNT.

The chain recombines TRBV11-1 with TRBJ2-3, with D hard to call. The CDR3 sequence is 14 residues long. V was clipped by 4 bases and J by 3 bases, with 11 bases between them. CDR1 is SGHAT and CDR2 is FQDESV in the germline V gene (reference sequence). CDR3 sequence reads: CASSSVLVTDTQYF. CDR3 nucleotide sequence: TGTGCCAGCAGCTCAGTGCTGGTGACAGATACGCAGTATTTT. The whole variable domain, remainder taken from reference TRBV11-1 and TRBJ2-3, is EAEVAQSPRYKITEKSQAVAFWCDPISGHATLYWYRQILGQGPELLVQFQDESVVDDSQLPKDRFSAERLKGVDSTLKIQPAELGDSAMYLCASSSVLVTDTQYFGPGTRLTVL.

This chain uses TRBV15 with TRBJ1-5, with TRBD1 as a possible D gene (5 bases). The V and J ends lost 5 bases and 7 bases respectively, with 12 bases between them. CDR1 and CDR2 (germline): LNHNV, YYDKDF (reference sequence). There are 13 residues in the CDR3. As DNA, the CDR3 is TGTGCCACCAGCCATAGGGGTGAACAGCCCCAGCATTTT. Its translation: CATSHRGEQPQHF.

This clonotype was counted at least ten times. For the CDR3, the DNA is TGTGCCAGCAGCTTACAGGGTGGGTACACTGAAGCTTTCTTT. It encodes CASSLQGGYTEAFF. The rearrangement uses TRBV7-3 and TRBJ1-1; maybe TRBD1 (5 bases). CDR1 is SGHTA and CDR2 is FQGTGA in the germline V gene. The CDR3 consists of 14 residues. V was trimmed by 2 bases and J by 3 bases, leaving 10 bases between them.

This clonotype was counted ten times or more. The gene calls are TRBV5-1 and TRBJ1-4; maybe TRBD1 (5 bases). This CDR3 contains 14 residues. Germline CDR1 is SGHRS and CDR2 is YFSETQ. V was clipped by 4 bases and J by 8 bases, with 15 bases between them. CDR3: CASSDERGEEKLFF. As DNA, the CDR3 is TGCGCCAGCAGCGACGAGAGGGGAGAGGAAAAACTGTTTTTT.

The CDR3 coding sequence is TGTGCCAGCAGCGCTGGGACAGGTACCTACAATGAGCAGTTCTTC. It yields the protein CASSAGTGTYNEQFF. The chain recombines TRBV9 with TRBJ2-7, with 8 positions matching TRBD1. The DNA end favors TRBJ2-1, so the J call may be wrong. CDR3 size: 15 residues. CDR1 SGDLS and CDR2 YYNGEE come from the germline V gene.

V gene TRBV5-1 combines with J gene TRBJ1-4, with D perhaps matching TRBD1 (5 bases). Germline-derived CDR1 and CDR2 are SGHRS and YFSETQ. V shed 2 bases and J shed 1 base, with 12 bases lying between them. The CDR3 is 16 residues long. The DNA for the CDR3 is TGCGCCAGCAGCTTCGCAGGGCGGATAACTAATGAAAAACTGTTTTTT. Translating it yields CASSFAGRITNEKLFF.